This T cell receptor beta chain was captured by sequencing in a study of OX40 agonist ivuxolimab in advanced cancers. As for the study in general: Patients took ivuxolimab, an agonistic anti-OX40 (CD134) antibody.

V lost 7 bases to trimming and J lost 2 bases; unmatched junction nucleotides: 10. The CDR3 length is 15 residues. Germline CDR1 SGHTA, CDR2 FQGNSA. Profiling relied on immunoSEQ multiplex PCR, and the TCRdb table lists in-frame clones only, not all of them. The sample comprises nearly 25,000 clones, approximately 90% of which are singletons, and 49% rests with the top ten. This clonotype was obtained from an adult with an advanced solid tumor such as melanoma, head and neck, liver or kidney cancer. The chain recombines TRBV7-2 with TRBJ2-5, with TRBD2 identical over 7 bases. The material was CD4+ or CD8+ T cells sorted from blood, obtained in a trial of the OX40 agonist ivuxolimab. CDR3 sequence (DNA): TGTGCCAGCAACCTCTGGAGCGGGATACAAGAGACCCAGTACTTC. It yields the protein CASNLWSGIQETQYF.